This T cell receptor beta chain was sequenced during a study of graft-versus-host responses after intestinal transplantation. Regarding the study as a whole: HvG clone declines early post-transplant were associated with peak circulating GvH levels. Subjects displaying graft-donor T cell macrochimerism possessed elevated graft-versus-host to host-versus-graft clonal ratios inside allografts.

This clone was counted a single time. Antigen unknown. Germline V lookup: CDR1 MDHEN, CDR2 SYDVKM. The CDR3 covers 13 residues. V lost 2 bases and J lost 5; bases outside the gene matches: 3. Sequencing was performed with immunoSEQ multiplex PCR; in TCRdb, only in-frame clones are kept and a portion is missing. The sample contains about 94,000 clones, roughly nine tenths of which appear only once. Here the sequenced sample was unstimulated CD8+ T cells sorted from spleen or lymph node cells, taken before intestinal transplant. This clonotype was obtained from a human donor who received an intestinal transplant. The V gene is TRBV28, the J gene TRBJ2-7; TRBD2 matches 7 bases. In DNA, the CDR3 is TGTGCCAGCAGTTTAGCGGGAGCGGACGAGCAGTACTTC. Protein: CASSLAGADEQYF.